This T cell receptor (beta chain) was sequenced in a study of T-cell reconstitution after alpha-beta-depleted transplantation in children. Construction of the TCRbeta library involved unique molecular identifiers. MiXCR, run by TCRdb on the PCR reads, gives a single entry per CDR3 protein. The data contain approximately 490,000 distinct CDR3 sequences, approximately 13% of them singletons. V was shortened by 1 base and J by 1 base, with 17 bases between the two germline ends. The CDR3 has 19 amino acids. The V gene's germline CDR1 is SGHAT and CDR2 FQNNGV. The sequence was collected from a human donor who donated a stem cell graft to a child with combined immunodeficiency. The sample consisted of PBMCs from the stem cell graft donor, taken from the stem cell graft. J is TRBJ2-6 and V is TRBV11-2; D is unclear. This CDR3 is CASSLGPVPRASGANVLTF. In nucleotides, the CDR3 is TGTGCCAGCAGCTTAGGTCCCGTCCCTCGAGCGTCTGGGGCCAACGTCCTGACTTTC.